This T cell receptor beta chain was documented in a study of blood T cell repertoires in COVID-19. On the study more broadly: Samples of COVID-19 (acute and convalescent) were obtained from the United States, Italy and Spain. Sample material is recorded as cDNA or gDNA derived from T cells, B-cell-depleted T cells, or PBMCs.

In the original workflow: Reference gene primer amplification gave nucleated cell count estimates. Method: immunoSEQ multiplex PCR; TCRdb's copy keeps in-frame clones and lacks some. V, J and clone size derive from that table, while D and trimming were established from the DNA sequence. The table has about 320,000 clones, 85% to 90% seen once. The CDR3 covers 14 residues. Trimming cost V 5 bases and J 0 bases, with 10 bases left between them. Germline CDR1 SNHLY, CDR2 FYNNEI. The sequence was obtained from a woman in her 30s with COVID-19, enrolled during active disease. The chain has TRBV2 and TRBJ1-2; D gene ambiguous. Sequencing was performed on peripheral blood. The CDR3 region is CASSIFGANYGYTF. In DNA form, the CDR3 reads TGTGCCAGCAGTATCTTCGGGGCTAACTATGGCTACACCTTC.